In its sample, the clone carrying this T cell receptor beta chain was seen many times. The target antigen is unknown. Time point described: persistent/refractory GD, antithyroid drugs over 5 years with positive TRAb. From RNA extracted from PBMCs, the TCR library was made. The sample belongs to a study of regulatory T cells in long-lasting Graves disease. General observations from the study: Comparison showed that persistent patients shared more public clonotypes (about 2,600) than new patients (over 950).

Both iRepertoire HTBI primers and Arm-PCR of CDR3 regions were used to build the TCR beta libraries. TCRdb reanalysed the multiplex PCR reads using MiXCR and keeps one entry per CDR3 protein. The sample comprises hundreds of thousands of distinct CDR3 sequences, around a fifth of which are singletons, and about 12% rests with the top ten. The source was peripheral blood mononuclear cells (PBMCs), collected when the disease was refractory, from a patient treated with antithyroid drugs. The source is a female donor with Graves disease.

CDR3 protein: CATSDLRDTEAFF. The CDR3 DNA follows: TGTGCCACCAGTGATTTGAGGGACACTGAAGCTTTCTTT. The chain uses TRBV24-1 and TRBJ1-1; no firm D call. Trimming removed 0 bases from V and 3 bases from J, with 4 bases in between. The CDR3 loop spans 13 amino acids. The germline V gene encodes CDR1 KGHDR and CDR2 SFDVKD.